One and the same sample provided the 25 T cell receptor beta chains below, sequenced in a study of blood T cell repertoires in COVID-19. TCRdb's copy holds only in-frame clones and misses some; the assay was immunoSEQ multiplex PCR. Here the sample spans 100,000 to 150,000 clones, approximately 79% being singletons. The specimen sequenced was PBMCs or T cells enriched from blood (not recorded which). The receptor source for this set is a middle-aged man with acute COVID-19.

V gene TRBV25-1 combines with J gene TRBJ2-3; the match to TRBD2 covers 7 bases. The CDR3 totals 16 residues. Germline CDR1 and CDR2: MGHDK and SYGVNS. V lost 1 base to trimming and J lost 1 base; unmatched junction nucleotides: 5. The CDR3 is CASSESTAGRTDTQYF. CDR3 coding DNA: TGTGCCAGCAGTGAATCCACAGCGGGACGCACAGATACGCAGTATTTT.

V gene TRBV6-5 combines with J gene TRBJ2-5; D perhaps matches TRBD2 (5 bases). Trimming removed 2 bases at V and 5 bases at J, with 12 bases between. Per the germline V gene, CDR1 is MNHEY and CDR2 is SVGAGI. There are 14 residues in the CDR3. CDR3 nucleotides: TGTGCCAGCAGTTACGACTACGCCGTGGAGACCCAGTACTTC. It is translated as CASSYDYAVETQYF.

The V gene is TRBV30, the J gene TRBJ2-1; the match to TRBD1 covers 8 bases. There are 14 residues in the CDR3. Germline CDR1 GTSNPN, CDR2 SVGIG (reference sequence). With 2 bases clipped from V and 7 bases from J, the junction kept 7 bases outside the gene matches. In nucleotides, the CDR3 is TGTGCCTGGAGTTCGGACAGGGCTAGGAATGAGCAGTTCTTC. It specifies CAWSSDRARNEQFF. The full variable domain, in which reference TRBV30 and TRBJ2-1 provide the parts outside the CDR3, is SQTIHQWPATLVQPVGSPLSLECTVEGTSNPNLYWYRQAAGRGLQLLFYSVGIGQISSEVPQNLSASRPQDRQFILSSKKLLLSDSGFYLCAWSSDRARNEQFFGPGTRLTVL.

CDR3 sequence: CASRDYYEQYF. Written as DNA, the CDR3 is TGTGCCAGCAGGGACTACTACGAGCAGTACTTC. The chain couples TRBV27 to TRBJ2-7; maybe TRBD2 (6 bases). The CDR3 spans 11 residues. Trimming removed 6 bases from V and 3 bases from J, with 6 bases in between. Germline V gene sequence: CDR1 MNHEY, CDR2 SMNVEV (reference sequence).

The CDR3 nucleotides read TGTGCCAGCAGTTCCGGATGGGCTGACAATGAGCAGTTCTTC. Its protein is CASSSGWADNEQFF. The rearrangement links TRBV7-9 to TRBJ2-1, with D unclear. Deletions cut 6 bases from V and 5 bases from J, with 14 bases between. Per germline, CDR1 SEHNR and CDR2 FQNEAQ (reference sequence). The CDR3 has 14 amino acids.

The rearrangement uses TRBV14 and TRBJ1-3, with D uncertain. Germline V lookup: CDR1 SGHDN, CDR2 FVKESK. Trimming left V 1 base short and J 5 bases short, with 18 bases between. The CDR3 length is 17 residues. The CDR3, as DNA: TGTGCCAGCAGCCAAGTGTTAAGAGGCCGGCAGAGAAACACCATATATTTT. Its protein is CASSQVLRGRQRNTIYF.

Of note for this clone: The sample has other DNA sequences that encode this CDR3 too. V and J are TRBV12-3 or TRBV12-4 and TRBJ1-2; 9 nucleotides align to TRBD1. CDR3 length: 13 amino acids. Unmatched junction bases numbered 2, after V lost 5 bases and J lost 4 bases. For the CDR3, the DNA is TGTGCCAGCAGTCTGGGACAGGGCTATGGCTACACCTTC. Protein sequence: CASSLGQGYGYTF.

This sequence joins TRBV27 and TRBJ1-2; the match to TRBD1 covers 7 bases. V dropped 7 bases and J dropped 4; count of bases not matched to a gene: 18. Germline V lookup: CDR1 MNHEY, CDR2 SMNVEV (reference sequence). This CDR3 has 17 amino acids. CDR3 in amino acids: CASKGTRDRVETYGYTF. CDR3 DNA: TGTGCCAGCAAGGGTACTAGAGACAGGGTAGAGACCTATGGCTACACCTTC.

The DNA of the CDR3 is TGTGCCACCAGCCCGGGGGGTCTTAATGAAAAACTGTTTTTT. Amino acid sequence: CATSPGGLNEKLFF. V is TRBV15 and J is TRBJ1-4; D might be TRBD1 (5 bases). Trimming shortened V by 5 bases and J by 4 bases, and 11 bases separated the two germline ends. The CDR3 loop spans 14 amino acids. Germline V CDR1 and CDR2: LNHNV, YYDKDF (reference sequence).

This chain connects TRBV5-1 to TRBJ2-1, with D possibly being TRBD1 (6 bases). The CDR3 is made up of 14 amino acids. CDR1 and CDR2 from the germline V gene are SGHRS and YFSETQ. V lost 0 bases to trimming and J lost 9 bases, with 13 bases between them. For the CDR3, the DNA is TGCGCCAGCAGCTTGGGGCAGGGGCAAAGTGAGCAGTTCTTC. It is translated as CASSLGQGQSEQFF.

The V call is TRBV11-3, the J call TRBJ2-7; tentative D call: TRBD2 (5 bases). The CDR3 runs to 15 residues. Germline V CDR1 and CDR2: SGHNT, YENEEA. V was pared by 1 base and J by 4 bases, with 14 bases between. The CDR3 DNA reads TGTGCCAGCAGCTTAGGCTCCGGGGAGTGGTACGAGCAGTACTTC. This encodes CASSLGSGEWYEQYF.

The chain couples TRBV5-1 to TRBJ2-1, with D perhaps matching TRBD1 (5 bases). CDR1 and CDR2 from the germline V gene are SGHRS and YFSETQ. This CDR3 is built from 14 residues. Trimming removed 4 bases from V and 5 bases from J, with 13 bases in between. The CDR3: CASSEVQGDNEQFF. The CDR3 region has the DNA TGCGCCAGCAGCGAGGTCCAAGGGGACAATGAGCAGTTCTTC.

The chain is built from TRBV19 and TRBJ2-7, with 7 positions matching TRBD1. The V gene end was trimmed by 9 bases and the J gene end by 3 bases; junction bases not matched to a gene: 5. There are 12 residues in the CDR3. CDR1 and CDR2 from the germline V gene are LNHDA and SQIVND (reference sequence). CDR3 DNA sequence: TGTGCCAGCTCCCACAGGGGCTACGAGCAGTACTTC. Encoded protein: CASSHRGYEQYF.

Written as DNA, the CDR3 is TGTGCCAGTACCCTTTATCTCGGGAGTAGCAATCAGCCCCAGCATTTT. It translates to CASTLYLGSSNQPQHF. The gene calls are TRBV19 and TRBJ1-5, with D unresolved. This CDR3 contains 16 residues. Trimming cost V 7 bases and J 0 bases, with 16 bases left between them. CDR1 is LNHDA, CDR2 SQIVND, per germline (reference sequence).

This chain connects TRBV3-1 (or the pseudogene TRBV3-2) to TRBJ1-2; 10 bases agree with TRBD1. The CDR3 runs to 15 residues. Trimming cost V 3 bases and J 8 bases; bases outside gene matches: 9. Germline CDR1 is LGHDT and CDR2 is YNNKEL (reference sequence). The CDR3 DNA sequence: TGTGCCAGCAGCCAGGGGGACAGGGGAACGGGCGGCTACACCTTC. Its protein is CASSQGDRGTGGYTF.

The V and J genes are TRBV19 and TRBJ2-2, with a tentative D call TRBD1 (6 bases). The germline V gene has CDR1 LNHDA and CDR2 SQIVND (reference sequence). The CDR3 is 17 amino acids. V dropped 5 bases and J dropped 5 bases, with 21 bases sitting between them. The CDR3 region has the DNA TGTGCCAGTAGTGTTCTGGCGACAGGCCTAAAGACCGGGGAGCTGTTTTTT. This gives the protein CASSVLATGLKTGELFF.

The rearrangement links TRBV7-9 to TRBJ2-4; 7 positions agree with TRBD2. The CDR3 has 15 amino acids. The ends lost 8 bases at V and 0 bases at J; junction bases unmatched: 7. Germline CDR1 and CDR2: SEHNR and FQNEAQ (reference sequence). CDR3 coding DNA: TGTGCCAGCCGCCCCGGGGGGACAGCCAAAAACATTCAGTACTTC. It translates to CASRPGGTAKNIQYF. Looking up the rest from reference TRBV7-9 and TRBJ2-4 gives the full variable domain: DTGVSQNPRHKITKRGQNVTFRCDPISEHNRLYWYRQTLGQGPEFLTYFQNEAQLEKSRLLSDRFSAERPKGSFSTLEIQRTEQGDSAMYLCASRPGGTAKNIQYFGAGTRLSVL.

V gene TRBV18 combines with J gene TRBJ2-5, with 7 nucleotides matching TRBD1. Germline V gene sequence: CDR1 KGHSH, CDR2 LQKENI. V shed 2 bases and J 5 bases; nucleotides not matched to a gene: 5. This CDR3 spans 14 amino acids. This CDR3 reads CASSPWDSYETQYF. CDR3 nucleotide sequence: TGTGCCAGCTCACCATGGGACAGTTATGAGACCCAGTACTTC. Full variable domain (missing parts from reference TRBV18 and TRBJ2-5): NAGVMQNPRHLVRRRGQEARLRCSPMKGHSHVYWYRQLPEEGLKFMVYLQKENIIDESGMPKERFSAEFPKEGPSILRIQQVVRGDSAAYFCASSPWDSYETQYFGPGTRLLVL.

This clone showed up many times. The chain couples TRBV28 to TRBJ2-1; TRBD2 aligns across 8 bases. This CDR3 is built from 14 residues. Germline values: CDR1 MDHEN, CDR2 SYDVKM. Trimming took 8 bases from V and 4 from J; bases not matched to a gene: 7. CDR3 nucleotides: TGTGCCAGCCTCACTAGCGGCATTTACAATGAGCAGTTCTTC. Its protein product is CASLTSGIYNEQFF.

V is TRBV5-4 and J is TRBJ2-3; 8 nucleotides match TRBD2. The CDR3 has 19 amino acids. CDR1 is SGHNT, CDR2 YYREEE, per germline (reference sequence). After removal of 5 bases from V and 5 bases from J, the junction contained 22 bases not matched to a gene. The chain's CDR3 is CASSLGWDSGISGRDTQYF. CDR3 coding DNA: TGTGCCAGCAGTCTCGGGTGGGATAGCGGGATCTCGGGGAGAGATACGCAGTATTTT.

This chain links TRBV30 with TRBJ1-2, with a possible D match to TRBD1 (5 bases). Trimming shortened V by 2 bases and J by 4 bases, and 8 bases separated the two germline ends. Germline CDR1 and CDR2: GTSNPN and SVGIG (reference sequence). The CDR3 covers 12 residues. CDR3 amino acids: CAWSITGYGYTF. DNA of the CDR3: TGTGCCTGGAGTATAACAGGCTATGGCTACACCTTC.

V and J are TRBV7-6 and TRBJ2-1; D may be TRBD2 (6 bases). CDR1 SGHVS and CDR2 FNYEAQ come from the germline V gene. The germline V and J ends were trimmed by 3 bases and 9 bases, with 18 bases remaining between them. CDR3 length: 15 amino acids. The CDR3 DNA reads TGTGCCAGCAGCTTTGGGACTGGGTACCGGGGTGAGCAGTTCTTC. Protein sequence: CASSFGTGYRGEQFF.

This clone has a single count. The CDR3 nucleotides are TGTGCCAGCAGTTTGGGAGGGGTCAATCAGCCCCAGCATTTT. Residues: CASSLGGVNQPQHF. The rearrangement links TRBV27 to TRBJ1-5, with D possibly matching TRBD1 (5 bases). This CDR3 is 14 amino acids long. Germline CDR1 reads MNHEY; CDR2 reads SMNVEV (reference sequence). V was pared by 3 bases and J by 3 bases, with 9 bases between.

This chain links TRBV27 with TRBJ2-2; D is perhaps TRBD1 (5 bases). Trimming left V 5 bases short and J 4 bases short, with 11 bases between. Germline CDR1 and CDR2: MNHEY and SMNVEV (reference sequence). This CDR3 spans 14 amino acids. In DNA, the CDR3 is TGTGCCAGCAGTGAATGGGGCGGCACCGGGGAGCTGTTTTTT. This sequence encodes CASSEWGGTGELFF.

CDR3 amino acids: CASSSTSGTDTQYF. Written as DNA, the CDR3 is TGTGCCAGCAGCTCGACTAGCGGCACAGATACGCAGTATTTT. The rearrangement joins TRBV5-6 to TRBJ2-3; 8 bases agree with TRBD2. The trim removed 3 bases at V and 1 base at J, leaving 1 base unmatched. Germline V lookup: CDR1 SGHDT, CDR2 YYEEEE. This CDR3 has 14 amino acids.